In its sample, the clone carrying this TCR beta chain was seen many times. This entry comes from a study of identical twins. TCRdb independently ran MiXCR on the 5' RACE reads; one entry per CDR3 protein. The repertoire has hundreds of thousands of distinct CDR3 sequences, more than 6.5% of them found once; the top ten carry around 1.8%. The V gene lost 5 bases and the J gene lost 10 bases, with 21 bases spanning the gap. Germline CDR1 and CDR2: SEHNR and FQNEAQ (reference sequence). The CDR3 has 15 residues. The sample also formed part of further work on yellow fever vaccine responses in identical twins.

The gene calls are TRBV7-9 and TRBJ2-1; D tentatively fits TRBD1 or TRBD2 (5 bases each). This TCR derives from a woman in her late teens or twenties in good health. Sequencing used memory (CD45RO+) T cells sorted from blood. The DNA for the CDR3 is TGTGCCAGCAGCCAAGAGAGGGACCCAACCCCCGAGCAGTTCTTC. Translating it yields CASSQERDPTPEQFF.